These 18 T cell receptor beta chains share one sample of origin, sequenced in a study of OX40 agonist ivuxolimab in advanced cancers. Clones were sequenced by immunoSEQ multiplex PCR, and TCRdb holds only the in-frame ones, with some missing. Of about 68,000 clones detected, about 84% appear once; the ten largest clones hold around 0.7%. The sample was CD4+ or CD8+ T cells sorted from blood, taken in a trial of the OX40 agonist ivuxolimab. The receptors derive from an adult with an advanced solid tumor such as melanoma, head and neck, liver or kidney cancer.

This chain links TRBV5-1 with TRBJ1-3, with no clear D. Trimming left V 1 base short and J 2 bases short, with 4 bases between. This CDR3 is 13 amino acids long. The germline V gene has CDR1 SGHRS and CDR2 YFSETQ. This CDR3 is CASSLTTGNTIYF. CDR3 coding DNA: TGCGCCAGCAGCTTGACCACTGGAAACACCATATATTTT.

The rearrangement joins TRBV6-1 to TRBJ2-5; D possibly corresponds to TRBD2 (6 bases). With the DNA end fitting TRBJ2-7 better, the J assignment may be wrong. The CDR3 totals 14 residues. CDR1 is MNHNS, CDR2 SASEGT, per germline. As DNA, the CDR3 is TGTGCCAGCAGTTCCAACTGGGGGGCCTACGAGCAGTACTTC. It translates to CASSSNWGAYEQYF.

This clone was observed a handful of times. The V and J genes are TRBV5-1 and TRBJ2-1; TRBD1 matches 8 bases. The germline V gene has CDR1 SGHRS and CDR2 YFSETQ. This CDR3 spans 15 amino acids. V gave up 1 base and J gave up 8 bases; unmatched junction bases: 8. CDR3 DNA: TGCGCCAGCAGCTTGTGGGGACAGGTTGGGGATGAGCAGTTCTTC. Translating it yields CASSLWGQVGDEQFF.

J is TRBJ2-1 and V is TRBV7-2; 13 nucleotides align to TRBD2. J gave up 7 bases and V 7 bases, and 4 bases lay outside the gene matches. This CDR3 spans 14 amino acids. Per the germline V gene, CDR1 is SGHTA and CDR2 is FQGNSA. In DNA, the CDR3 is TGTGCCAGCACCCTACTAGCGGGGGGGAATGAGCAGTTCTTC. This encodes CASTLLAGGNEQFF.

This clone has only a few counts. This sequence joins TRBV7-9 and TRBJ1-2; D gene uncertain. This CDR3 has 14 amino acids. The germline V gene encodes CDR1 SEHNR and CDR2 FQNEAQ (reference sequence). The germline V and J ends were trimmed by 3 bases and 7 bases, with 15 bases remaining between them. The CDR3 region has the DNA TGTGCCAGCAGCTTGGAGGCCGGGCCCGCTGGCTACACCTTC. This encodes CASSLEAGPAGYTF.

The chain is built from TRBV9 and TRBJ2-7; D unresolved. This CDR3 has 13 residues. In germline, CDR1 is SGDLS, CDR2 YYNGEE. Trimming removed 4 bases from V and 3 bases from J, with 11 bases in between. Here the CDR3 reads CASSNTNGYEQYF. CDR3 bases: TGTGCCAGCAGCAACACGAACGGCTACGAGCAGTACTTC.

The chain couples TRBV12-5 to TRBJ2-5, with D unresolved. V was trimmed by 3 bases and J by 5 bases, leaving 4 bases between them. CDR1 is LGHNT and CDR2 is FRNRAP in the germline V gene. This CDR3 spans 11 amino acids. In DNA, the CDR3 is TGTGCTAGTGGTTTTGGGGAGACCCAGTACTTC. Translated: CASGFGETQYF.

CDR3 in amino acids: CSAGRTGELFF. CDR3 nucleotide sequence: TGCAGCGCCGGACGCACCGGGGAGCTGTTTTTT. The chain links TRBV29-1 to TRBJ2-2; D is unclear. This CDR3 has 11 residues. V was trimmed by 7 bases and J by 4 bases, leaving 7 bases between them. Germline V gives CDR1 SQVTM, CDR2 ANQGSEA.

The chain joins TRBV11-2 to TRBJ1-6; TRBD1 matches 7 bases. From germline, CDR1 is SGHAT and CDR2 FQNNGV. The CDR3 runs 16 residues. Germline trimming cut 5 bases from V and 7 bases from J; bases unmatched to any gene: 11. Written as DNA, the CDR3 is TGTGCCAGCAGCCCTATTAGAGGGGGCCCCAATTCACCCCTCCACTTT. Its translation: CASSPIRGGPNSPLHF.

This sequence joins TRBV6-5 and TRBJ1-1, with TRBD1 as a possible D gene (5 bases). The V gene lost 2 bases and the J gene lost 4 bases, with 11 bases spanning the gap. The CDR3 spans 14 residues. Germline CDR1 reads MNHEY; CDR2 reads SVGAGI. CDR3 sequence: CASSYTMGRTEAFF. The CDR3 DNA reads as TGTGCCAGCAGTTACACCATGGGGCGCACTGAAGCTTTCTTT.

The chain links TRBV7-9 to TRBJ1-2; D is perhaps TRBD1 (5 bases). The V gene's germline CDR1 is SEHNR and CDR2 FQNEAQ (reference sequence). V was pared by 5 bases and J by 4 bases, with 14 bases between. The CDR3 is 14 amino acids. In nucleotides, the CDR3 is TGTGCCAGCAGCCGGGACGCTGGTGGCTATGGCTACACCTTC. It specifies CASSRDAGGYGYTF.

This chain uses TRBV14 with TRBJ2-3; D perhaps matches TRBD2 (5 bases). This CDR3 is built from 16 residues. Germline V lookup: CDR1 SGHDN, CDR2 FVKESK. V was pared by 4 bases and J by 2 bases, with 16 bases between. CDR3 nucleotides: TGTGCCAGCAGCCTAACCCGCCAGCGGCTCACAGATACGCAGTATTTT. Amino acids: CASSLTRQRLTDTQYF. Together with reference TRBV14 and TRBJ2-3, the CDR3 gives the full variable domain: EAGVTQFPSHSVIEKGQTVTLRCDPISGHDNLYWYRRVMGKEIKFLLHFVKESKQDESGMPNNRFLAERTGGTYSTLKVQPAELEDSGVYFCASSLTRQRLTDTQYFGPGTRLTVL.

This clone was seen only a few times. This chain uses TRBV12-5 with TRBJ2-5, with D perhaps TRBD1 (6 bases). V gave up 4 bases and J gave up 2 bases, with 11 bases separating them. Per the germline V gene, CDR1 is LGHNT and CDR2 is FRNRAP. The CDR3 extends over 14 amino acids. The CDR3 loop is CASGSTGLQETQYF. The CDR3 DNA reads as TGTGCTAGTGGTTCGACAGGACTTCAAGAGACCCAGTACTTC.

The chain has TRBV5-1 and TRBJ2-2; the D gene could be TRBD1 or TRBD2 (5 bases each). The V end lost 4 bases, the J end lost 0 bases, and 10 bases lay between the germline ends. The CDR3 is made up of 15 amino acids. CDR1 and CDR2 from the germline V gene are SGHRS and YFSETQ. The CDR3, as DNA: TGCGCCAGCAGCCCGGGGACGGCGAACACCGGGGAGCTGTTTTTT. It encodes CASSPGTANTGELFF.

This chain uses TRBV5-8 with TRBJ1-1; perhaps TRBD1 as D (5 bases). The V and J ends lost 4 bases and 10 bases respectively, with 14 bases between them. The CDR3 contains 12 residues. Per the germline V gene, CDR1 is SGHTS and CDR2 is YDEGEE. This CDR3 reads CASSPGPGGAFF. The DNA of the CDR3 is TGTGCCAGCAGCCCCGGGCCCGGGGGAGCTTTCTTT. The full variable domain, with the rest looked up from reference TRBV5-8 and TRBJ1-1, is EAGVTQSPTHLIKTRGQQATLRCSPISGHTSVYWYQQALGLGLQFLLWYDEGEERNRGNFPPRFSGRQFPNYSSELNVNALELEDSALYLCASSPGPGGAFFGQGTRLTVV.

The chain joins TRBV2 to TRBJ1-2, with unresolved D. The germline V gene encodes CDR1 SNHLY and CDR2 FYNNEI. The ends were cut back, 8 bases at V and 3 bases at J, with 16 bases in the middle. The CDR3 extends over 14 amino acids. This CDR3 is CASSEGGRHYGYTF. The CDR3 DNA sequence: TGTGCCAGCTCTGAGGGAGGACGGCACTATGGCTACACCTTC.

A few counts support this clone. The chain joins TRBV7-2 to TRBJ1-2, with D unresolved. The V and J ends lost 5 bases and 6 bases respectively, with 16 bases between them. Germline V CDR1 and CDR2: SGHTA, FQGNSA. The CDR3 totals 14 residues. The CDR3 loop reads CASSPAILRNGYTF. In DNA form, the CDR3 reads TGTGCCAGCAGCCCTGCAATATTACGGAATGGCTACACCTTC.

Concerning this clone itself: The same CDR3 is also encoded by other DNA sequences in this sample. This rearrangement joins TRBV5-6 to TRBJ2-3; a possible D gene is TRBD1 (6 bases). Germline CDR1 is SGHDT and CDR2 is YYEEEE. This CDR3 comprises 17 residues. V was pared by 3 bases and J by 2 bases, with 19 bases between. This CDR3 reads CASSSPGQTGLTDTQYF. In DNA, the CDR3 is TGTGCCAGCAGCTCTCCGGGACAAACAGGGCTCACAGATACGCAGTATTTT.